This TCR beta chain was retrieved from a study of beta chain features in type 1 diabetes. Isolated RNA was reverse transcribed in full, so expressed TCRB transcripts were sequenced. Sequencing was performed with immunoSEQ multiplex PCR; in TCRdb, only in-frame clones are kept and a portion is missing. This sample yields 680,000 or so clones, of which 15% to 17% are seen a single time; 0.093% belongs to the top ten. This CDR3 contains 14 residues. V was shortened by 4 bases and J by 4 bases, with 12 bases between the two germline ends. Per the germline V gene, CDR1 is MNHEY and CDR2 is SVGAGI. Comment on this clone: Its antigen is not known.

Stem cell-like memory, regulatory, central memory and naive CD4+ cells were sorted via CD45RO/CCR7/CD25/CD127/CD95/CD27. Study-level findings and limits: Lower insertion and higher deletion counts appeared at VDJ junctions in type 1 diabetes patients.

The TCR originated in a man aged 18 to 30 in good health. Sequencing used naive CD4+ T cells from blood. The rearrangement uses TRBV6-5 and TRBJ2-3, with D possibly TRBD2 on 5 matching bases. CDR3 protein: CASSLRPLADTQYF. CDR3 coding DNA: TGTGCCAGCAGTTTAAGACCACTAGCAGATACGCAGTATTTT.